This TCR beta chain is drawn from a study of shared clonotypes between healthy human individuals. Study information: The donor pool was made up of a couple of women and a few men aged 18 to 49. General study results and limits: Sharing across several donors was seen in 5% to 5.5% of naive CD4 clonotypes. Blood was the only sampled material, and tissue repertoires likely differ. Large sequencing depth failed to make sorted-subset sequencing complete, rarefaction showed.

Points on this clone: What it recognizes is unknown.

The protocol was immunoSEQ multiplex PCR, while the TCRdb copy is restricted to in-frame clones and leaves out a portion. The sample consists of about 2 million clones, around 96% of them appearing once. Naive CD8 populations comprised CD45RO-negative cells positively selected for CCR7, excluding terminally differentiated effector memory CD45RA+ cells. The sequencing sample was made of naive CD8+ T cells sorted from blood. The TCR was taken from a man between 18 and 35 years old in good health.

The CDR3 nucleotides read TGTGCCAGCAGTCTACGGACAGAGGGGACAGATTCACCCCTCCACTTT. Translation: CASSLRTEGTDSPLHF. The chain recombines TRBV2 with TRBJ1-6; 7 bases are shared with TRBD1. The CDR3 contains 16 residues. The germline CDR1 and CDR2 sequences are SNHLY and FYNNEI. V lost 5 bases and J lost 8; bases outside the gene matches: 12.